Listed below are T cell receptor beta chains from one sample, sequenced in a study of blood T cell repertoires in COVID-19. This table comes from immunoSEQ multiplex PCR, and its TCRdb copy is limited to in-frame clones, with some not included. The table lists 250,000 to 350,000 clones, more than 65% of them singletons. Sequencing was done on a sample of peripheral blood. The receptors derive from a person aged 65 to 85 with COVID-19, enrolled during active disease. Each CDR3 is given without its conserved first and last residue.

TRBV9 ASTGQINTGELF
TRBV2 ASSESRPDRGPYGYT
TRBV27 ASSAAPQMAGANVLT
TRBV4-1 ASSPPDTWKTQY
TRBV6-5 ASRATGKERGYT
TRBV5-1 ASSTGLAGGHYEQF
TRBV25-1 ASSELGFQPQH
TRBV5-6 ASSPARGGASRNQPQH
TRBV18 ASRTGTGREQY
TRBV12-1 ASSFAGVAAYTDTQY
TRBV10-3 AIRTTDSGANVLT
TRBV11-1 ASSWGGHSSYNEQF
TRBV2 ASSNRGAPNSPLH
TRBV28 ASSPPPGQEEKLF
TRBV6-5 ARKRTARTDTQY
TRBV6-5 ASSYSRRGTGYT
TRBV28 ASTVITNQPQH
TRBV6-6 ASTQPGQGPYEQY
TRBV6-2/TRBV6-3 ASSYFVSRETQY
TRBV28 ASSLSTSGGPLGY
TRBV4-3 ASSPGGWQTGELF
TRBV10-2 ASSESLAGFTDTQY
TRBV7-8 ASSLEGRGQPQH
TRBV5-8 ASSLEGLAGNEQF
TRBV4-3 ASSQGPGQGLLGYGYT
TRBV9 ASSVDGRLKDTQY
TRBV6-5 ASSLPGTREAF
TRBV28 ASSLGTGPGTDTQY
TRBV7-8 ASSPSSGRAYNEQF
TRBV10-3 AIGVAHPRDNNEQF
TRBV6-5 ASSYSGAGGYT
TRBV7-8 ASSPNQGSGRALEQY
TRBV7-6 ASSPSSALTGLQYTPEQF
TRBV30 AFRLGGTGELF
TRBV29-1 SVGSQPQH
TRBV30 AWTKSGANVLT
TRBV29-1 SVDKSETQY
TRBV27 ASSYIGELF
TRBV28 ASSLPGQGRAGANVLT
TRBV6-2/TRBV6-3 ASSPPQGAINSPLH
TRBV24-1 ATSESGFGNTIY
TRBV6-6 ASSKEGLFTQH
TRBV3-1/TRBV3-2 ASSPVRRGSGELF
TRBV2 ASTGWDTQY
TRBV12-3/TRBV12-4 ASRGANTGELF
TRBV5-4 ASSALTDTQY
TRBV19 ASSPSGTRNTEAF
TRBV14 ASSQETGGIYEQY
TRBV28 ASRQGSTQETQY
TRBV24-1 ATAGTSTGELF
TRBV27 ASSLYKNTGELF
TRBV20-1 SARSYEQY
TRBV3-1/TRBV3-2 ASSLDLAQPQH
TRBV14 ASSLPGQPGY
TRBV14 ASSQRPDYNEQF
TRBV19 ATQKGLAGRSSYNEQF
TRBV6-1 ASSEFARAGQLHT
TRBV7-3 ASSRPGGGQPKS